The entry below gives a single TCR beta chain sequence along with its context. Via MiXCR, TCRdb re-called the RT-PCR reads, giving one row per CDR3 protein. Here the sample spans around 700,000 distinct CDR3 sequences, approximately 14% being singletons. The CDR3 consists of 18 residues. V was cut by 2 bases and J by 0 bases, with 19 bases left in between. Germline V lookup: CDR1 SGHTA, CDR2 FQGNSA. The sample was memory CD4+ T cells from blood. This sequence was found in a female donor in good health, serving as a healthy control. The V and J genes are TRBV7-2 and TRBJ1-1, with D maybe TRBD1 (5 bases). The chain's CDR3 is CASSLKGQGVSMNTEAFF. The CDR3 bases are TGTGCCAGCAGCTTAAAGGGGCAGGGCGTCAGCATGAACACTGAAGCTTTCTTT. Full variable domain (rest looked up from reference TRBV7-2 and TRBJ1-1): GAGVSQSPSNKVTEKGKDVELRCDPISGHTALYWYRQSLGQGLEFLIYFQGNSAPDKSGLPSDRFSAERTGGSVSTLTIQRTQQEDSAVYLCASSLKGQGVSMNTEAFFGQGTRLTVV.